The clone carrying this TCR beta chain has only one observation. This CDR3 has 13 amino acids. Losses at the gene ends were 3 bases for V and 6 bases for J; bases not matched to a gene: 2. Germline V lookup: CDR1 MNHEY, CDR2 SMNVEV (reference sequence). Assay: immunoSEQ multiplex PCR; the TCRdb copy retains only in-frame clones and omits some. The data show under 95,000 clones, about nine tenths seen once. The data belong to a study of identifying expanded T cells in peripheral blood. This clonotype was obtained from a person aged 18 to 70 in good health. Material for sequencing was blood. The genes are TRBV27 and TRBJ1-5, with TRBD1 identical over 7 bases. Written as DNA, the CDR3 is TGTGCCAGCAGTTTTAGGGGGCGTCAGCCCCAGCATTTT. Protein sequence: CASSFRGRQPQHF.